This T cell receptor beta chain derives from a study of regulatory T cells in long-lasting Graves disease. Combining iRepertoire HTBI primers with Arm-PCR of CDR3 regions, the authors built TCR beta libraries. From the multiplex PCR reads, TCRdb called clonotypes with MiXCR, one entry per CDR3 protein. The sample lists under 450,000 distinct CDR3 sequences; 12% were seen once. In germline, CDR1 is SQVTM, CDR2 ANQGSEA. CDR3 length equals 13 residues. The V gene lost 4 bases and the J gene lost 1 base, with 10 bases spanning the gap. This clonotype appeared a few times. The time point here: newly diagnosed GD, antithyroid drugs for less than 3 months. Extracted RNA from PBMCs served as the source of the TCR library. These records were also assigned to another study, of T cells in Graves' hyperthyroidism and ophthalmopathy. That work contributes: In the first-round RT-PCR of the TCR CDR3, the HTBI primer set was used.

Here the sequenced sample was peripheral blood mononuclear cells (PBMCs), taken at new diagnosis, from a patient treated with antithyroid drugs. This sequence originates from a woman between 18 and 30 years old with Graves disease. The rearrangement links TRBV29-1 to TRBJ2-5, with D uncertain. The DNA of the CDR3 is TGCAGCGTTGCCGGCACACGCCAAGAGACCCAGTACTTC. The encoded protein is CSVAGTRQETQYF.